This passage covers 9 T cell receptor beta chains from one sample sequenced in a study of spatial heterogeneity in lung cancer. As for time point: sample taken at primary tumor resection. Using its own MiXCR run on the 5' RACE reads, TCRdb lists one record per CDR3 protein. The sample holds 40,000 to 45,000 distinct CDR3 sequences, approximately 6.2% seen once. This specimen consisted of PBMCs, obtained at surgery. These receptor sequences come from a female donor with early-stage non-small cell lung cancer.

This clonotype came up a few times. The V call is TRBV7-2, the J call TRBJ2-1; TRBD2 is a possible D gene (6 bases). The V gene's germline CDR1 is SGHTA and CDR2 FQGNSA. This CDR3 region has 16 residues. V was clipped by 5 bases and J by 7 bases, with 21 bases between them. CDR3 protein: CASSLRGSGYLNEQFF. In DNA form, the CDR3 reads TGTGCCAGCAGCCTTCGGGGGAGCGGGTACCTAAATGAGCAGTTCTTC.

This clonotype was counted ten times or more. The chain combines TRBV9 with TRBJ1-6; D unresolved. This CDR3 spans 15 amino acids. V shed 1 base and J shed 7 bases, with 12 bases lying between them. Germline-derived CDR1 and CDR2 are SGDLS and YYNGEE. CDR3 sequence reads: CASSVRQIGNSPLHF. The CDR3 nucleotides are TGTGCCAGCAGCGTACGGCAAATCGGAAATTCACCCCTCCACTTT. The entire variable domain, with the rest obtained from reference TRBV9 and TRBJ1-6, is as follows: DSGVTQTPKHLITATGQRVTLRCSPRSGDLSVYWYQQSLDQGLQFLIQYYNGEERAKGNILERFSAQQFPDLHSELNLSSLELGDSALYFCASSVRQIGNSPLHFGNGTRLTVT.

This clonotype was observed a handful of times. The V and J genes are TRBV5-1 and TRBJ2-3; TRBD2 matches 9 bases. This CDR3 is built from 15 residues. Per germline, CDR1 SGHRS and CDR2 YFSETQ. Germline trimming cut 7 bases from V and 5 bases from J; bases unmatched to any gene: 11. CDR3 bases: TGCGCCAGCTCACTCGCGGGGGGGCTTGGAGATACGCAGTATTTT. It encodes CASSLAGGLGDTQYF.

This clonotype was picked up many times. The chain couples TRBV20-1 to TRBJ2-2; D tentatively reads TRBD1 or TRBD2 (5 bases each). V was cut by 3 bases and J by 2 bases, with 10 bases left in between. CDR1 and CDR2 from the germline V gene are DFQATT and SNEGSKA (reference sequence). This CDR3 has 14 residues. The CDR3 protein is CSASGGLNTGELFF. DNA of the CDR3: TGCAGTGCTAGTGGGGGTCTAAACACCGGGGAGCTGTTTTTT.

This clonotype was seen more than once but under ten times. The chain combines TRBV23-1 with TRBJ2-1; 10 bases are a match to TRBD2. TRBV23-1 is an open reading frame whose function is uncertain. The CDR3 length is 17 residues. V lost 4 bases, J lost 4 bases, and 10 bases stayed unmatched. The chain's CDR3 is CASSPGHLAGEYNEQFF. Written as DNA, the CDR3 is TGCGCCAGCAGTCCCGGGCATCTAGCGGGGGAGTACAATGAGCAGTTCTTC.

This clonotype was found many times. In nucleotides, the CDR3 is TGCAGCGTTGTTGGACCCTCGAGTGAGCAGTTCTTC. Its translation is CSVVGPSSEQFF. This chain joins TRBV29-1 and TRBJ2-1; no firm D call. Germline V CDR1 and CDR2: SQVTM, ANQGSEA. Trimming shortened V by 4 bases and J by 9 bases, and 13 bases separated the two germline ends. The CDR3 has 12 residues.

This clonotype was found many times. The V and J genes are TRBV12-3 or TRBV12-4 and TRBJ1-1; D gene unclear. This CDR3 region has 13 residues. V lost 4 bases and J lost 7, with 13 bases in between. The CDR3 nucleotides read TGTGCCAGCAGTTCTCAGTTGTCGGTTGAAGCTTTCTTT. It specifies CASSSQLSVEAFF.

V is TRBV7-2 and J is TRBJ1-1; 8 positions match TRBD1. From germline, CDR1 is SGHTA and CDR2 FQGNSA. With 3 bases clipped from V and 3 bases from J, the junction kept 3 bases outside the gene matches. The CDR3 extends over 14 amino acids. For the CDR3, the DNA is TGTGCCAGCAGCTTTCTACAGGGGGACACTGAAGCTTTCTTT. Translating it yields CASSFLQGDTEAFF.

In this sample, this clonotype turned up many times. The rearrangement uses TRBV7-3 and TRBJ1-1; D possibly corresponds to TRBD1 (5 bases). The CDR3 consists of 15 residues. V shed 0 bases and J shed 4 bases, with 12 bases lying between them. The germline gives CDR1 SGHTA, CDR2 FQGTGA. In DNA form, the CDR3 reads TGTGCCAGCAGCTTAACGCCCGGGGGGGTCACTGAAGCTTTCTTT. This codes for CASSLTPGGVTEAFF.